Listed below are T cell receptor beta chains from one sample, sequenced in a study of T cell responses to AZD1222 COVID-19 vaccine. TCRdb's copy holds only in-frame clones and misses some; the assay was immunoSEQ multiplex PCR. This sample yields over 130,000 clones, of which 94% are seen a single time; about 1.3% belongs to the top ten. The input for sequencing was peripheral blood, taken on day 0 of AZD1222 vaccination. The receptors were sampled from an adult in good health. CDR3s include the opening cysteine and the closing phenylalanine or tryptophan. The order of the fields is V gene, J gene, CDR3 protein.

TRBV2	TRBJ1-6	CASQRGQGISPLHF
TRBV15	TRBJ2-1	CATSSPRTSGTNEQFF
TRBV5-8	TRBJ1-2	CASSLGTSVYYGYTF
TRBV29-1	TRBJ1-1	CSVSAGATEAFF
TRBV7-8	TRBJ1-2	CASSRMGLLVGNGYTF
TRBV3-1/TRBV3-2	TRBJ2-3	CASSQVKRDSKFTDTQYF
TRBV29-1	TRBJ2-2	CSVHQGAGNTGELFF
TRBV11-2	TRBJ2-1	CASSLLSGGYNEQFF
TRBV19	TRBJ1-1	CASSESMNTEAFF
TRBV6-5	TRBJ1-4	CASTQPSGEKLFF
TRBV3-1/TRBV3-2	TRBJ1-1	CASSGRKMNTEAFF
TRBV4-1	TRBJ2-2	CASSHSRGAGELFF
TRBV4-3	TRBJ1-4	CASSQDSGLNEKLFF
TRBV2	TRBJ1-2	CASSESGGDGYTF
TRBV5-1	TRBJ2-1	CASSPEAGVSYNEQFF
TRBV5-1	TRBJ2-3	CASSLGASADTDTQYF
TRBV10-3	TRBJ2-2	CAISAGVAGGQGGELFF
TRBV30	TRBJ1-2	CAWSRTRAGFYGYTF
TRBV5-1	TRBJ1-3	CASSSGGGGNTIYF
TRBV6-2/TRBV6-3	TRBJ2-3	CASSYGWRTARDTQYF
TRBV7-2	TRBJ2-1	CASSQPLAGTPYNEQFF
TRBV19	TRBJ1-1	CASSIVPGHEAFF
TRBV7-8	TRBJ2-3	CASSPAGTDTQYF
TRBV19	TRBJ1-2	CASSAHRGGDYGYTF
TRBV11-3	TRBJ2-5	CASSFGGRQETQYF
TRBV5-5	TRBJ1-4	CASSLEGSTNEKLFF
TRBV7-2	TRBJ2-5	CASSLAGQFQETQYF
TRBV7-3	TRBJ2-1	CASGQGAPNEQFF
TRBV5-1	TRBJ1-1	CASSRQGATEAFF
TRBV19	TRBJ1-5	CASSTDRGGGNQPQHF
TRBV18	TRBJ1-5	CASSPGRDQPQHF
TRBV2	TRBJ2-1	CASSPNRGNEQFF
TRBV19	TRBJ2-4	CASSIVPGRDIQYF
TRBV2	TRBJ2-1	CASSDTSGSTYNEQFF
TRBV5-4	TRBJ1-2	CASSLALREGGYTF
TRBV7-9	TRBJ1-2	CASSFIVQTNYGYTF
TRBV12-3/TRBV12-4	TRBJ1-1	CASSPVFKAFF
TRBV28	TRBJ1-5	CASKRGNQPQHF
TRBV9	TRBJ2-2	CASSVLGGAGYTGELFF
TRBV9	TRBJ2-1	CASSVGSSGIYNEQFF
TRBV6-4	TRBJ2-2	CASSELPVRTGELFF
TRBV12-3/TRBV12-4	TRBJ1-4	CASSRSWGEKLFF
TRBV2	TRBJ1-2	CASSSQGAGYGYTF
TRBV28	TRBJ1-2	CASILGGADYGYTF
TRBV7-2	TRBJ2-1	CASSLARDNEQFF
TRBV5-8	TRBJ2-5	CASSLGGAFLVTQETQYF
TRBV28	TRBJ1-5	CASSYLLGGSQPQHF
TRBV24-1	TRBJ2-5	CAWRDRGETQYF
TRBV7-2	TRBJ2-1	CASTSGRGNEQFF